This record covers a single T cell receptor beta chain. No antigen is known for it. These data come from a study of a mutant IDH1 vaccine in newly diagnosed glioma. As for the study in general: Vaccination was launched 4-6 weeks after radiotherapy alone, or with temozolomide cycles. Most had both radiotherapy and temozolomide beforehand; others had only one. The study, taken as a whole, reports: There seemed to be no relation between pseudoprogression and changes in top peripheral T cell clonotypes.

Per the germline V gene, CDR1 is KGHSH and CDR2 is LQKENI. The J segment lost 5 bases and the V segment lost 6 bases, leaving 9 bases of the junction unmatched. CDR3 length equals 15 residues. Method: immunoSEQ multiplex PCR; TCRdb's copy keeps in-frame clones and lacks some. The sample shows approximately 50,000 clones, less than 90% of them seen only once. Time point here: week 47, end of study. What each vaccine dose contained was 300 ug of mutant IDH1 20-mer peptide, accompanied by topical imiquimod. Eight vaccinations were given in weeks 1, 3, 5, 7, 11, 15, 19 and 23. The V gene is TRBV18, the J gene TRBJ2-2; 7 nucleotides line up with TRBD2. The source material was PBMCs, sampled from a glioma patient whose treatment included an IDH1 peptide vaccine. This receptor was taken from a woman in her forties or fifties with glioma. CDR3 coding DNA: TGTGCCAGCTCTCGGCTAGCGGACCGGACCGGGGAGCTGTTTTTT. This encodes CASSRLADRTGELFF.